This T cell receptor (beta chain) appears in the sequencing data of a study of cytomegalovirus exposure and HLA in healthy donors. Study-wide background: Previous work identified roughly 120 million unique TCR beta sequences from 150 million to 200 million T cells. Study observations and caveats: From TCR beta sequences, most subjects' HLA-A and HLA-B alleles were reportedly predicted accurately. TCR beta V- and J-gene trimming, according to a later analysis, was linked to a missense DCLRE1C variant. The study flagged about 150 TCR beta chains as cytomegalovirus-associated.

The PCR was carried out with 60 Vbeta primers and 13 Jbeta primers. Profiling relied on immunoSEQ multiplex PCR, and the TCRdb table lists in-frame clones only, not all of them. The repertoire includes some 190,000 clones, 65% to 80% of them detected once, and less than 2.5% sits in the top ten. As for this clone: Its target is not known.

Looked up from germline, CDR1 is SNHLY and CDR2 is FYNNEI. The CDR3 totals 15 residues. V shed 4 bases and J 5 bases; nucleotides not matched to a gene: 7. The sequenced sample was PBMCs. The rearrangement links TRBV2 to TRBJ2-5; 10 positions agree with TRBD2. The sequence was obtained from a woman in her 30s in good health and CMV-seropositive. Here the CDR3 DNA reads TGTGCCAGCAGTGGCCAGCGGGGGGGCCGGGAGACCCAGTACTTC. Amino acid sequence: CASSGQRGGRETQYF.